This TCR beta chain came from a study of blood T cell repertoires in COVID-19. This clone was seen more than once but under ten times. In the original processing: Amplified reference gene primers provided the basis for estimating nucleated cell counts. Here immunoSEQ multiplex PCR was the method, and the copy in TCRdb shows in-frame clones only, minus some. V, J and clone size reflect that table, while D and trimming were determined from the DNA. The sample contains about 210,000 clones, 75% to 85% of which appear only once. The germline V and J ends were trimmed by 6 bases and 1 base, with 6 bases remaining between them. From germline, CDR1 is SNHLY and CDR2 FYNNEI. The length of the CDR3 is 13 residues.

Sequences were obtained from peripheral blood. This chain uses TRBV2 with TRBJ2-2; possibly TRBD1 for D (6 bases). This TCR was sampled from a human donor in a cohort sampled during active COVID-19. This CDR3 is CASRGQNTGELFF. As DNA, the CDR3 is TGTGCCAGCAGGGGACAGAACACCGGGGAGCTGTTTTTT.